The source of this T cell receptor beta chain is a study of shared clonotypes between healthy human individuals. CDR1 MNHEY and CDR2 SMNVEV come from the germline V gene (reference sequence). The length of the CDR3 is 15 residues. Trimming shortened V by 0 bases and J by 2 bases, and 11 bases separated the two germline ends. A single count supports this clone. The antigen remains unidentified. Study-wide results and limits: Generally, estimated richness proved larger in naive subsets than it did in memory subsets. Expectations were that clonotype sharing among donors would be affected by sequencing depth.

Clones were read by immunoSEQ multiplex PCR, and TCRdb kept only the in-frame ones, dropping some. The data contain around 1.9 million clones, around 93% of them singletons. Terminally differentiated effector memory CD45RA+ cells were excluded by CCR7 positive selection of CD45RO-negative cells. Donors were healthy HIV-negative adults without recently reported acute infections or vaccinations. The origin of this receptor is a man between 18 and 35 years old in good health. Some clones in this sample may be carry-over from other donors' samples. Sequenced material: naive CD8+ T cells from PBMCs. The chain joins TRBV27 to TRBJ2-7; no firm D call. The DNA of the CDR3 is TGTGCCAGCAGTTTATCGGTCCAGCTCCCCTACGAGCAGTACTTC. It specifies CASSLSVQLPYEQYF.